These T cell receptor beta chains were read from a single sample in a study of OX40 agonist ivuxolimab in advanced cancers. Using immunoSEQ multiplex PCR, the repertoire was profiled, and TCRdb retains in-frame clones only, with some absent. The data hold approximately 70,000 clones, with about nine tenths observed a single time. This sample comprised CD4+ or CD8+ T cells sorted from blood, obtained in a trial of the OX40 agonist ivuxolimab. The receptors originated from an adult with an advanced solid tumor such as melanoma, head and neck, liver or kidney cancer. CDR3s include the opening cysteine and the closing phenylalanine or tryptophan. D genes are given only for firm matches. Clone size is not always given. Where it is, it says once, few, many or a class for expanded clones.

clone size | J gene | D gene | V gene | CDR3 DNA | CDR3 protein
NA | TRBJ1-2 | NA | TRBV7-2 | TGTGCCAGCAGCTTAGGGACGAGTAACTATGGCTACACCTTC | CASSLGTSNYGYTF
NA | TRBJ1-2 | TRBD1 | TRBV7-2 | TGTGCCAGCAGCTCCCCGGGACAGTTCTATGGCTACACCTTC | CASSSPGQFYGYTF
NA | TRBJ1-1 | NA | TRBV28 | TGTGCCAGCAGTTTCTTCTCGGCCGAAGCTTTCTTT | CASSFFSAEAFF
NA | TRBJ2-7 | NA | TRBV18 | TGTGCCAGCTCACCGTGGACGATAGGGCCAGACGAGCAGTACTTC | CASSPWTIGPDEQYF
once | TRBJ2-1 | TRBD2 | TRBV5-1 | TGCGCCAGCAGCTTAGGACTAGCGGGAAACAATGAGCAGTTCTTC | CASSLGLAGNNEQFF
NA | TRBJ2-1 | NA | TRBV19 | TGTGCCAGTAGTATGGGACTGGACAATGAGCAGTTCTTC | CASSMGLDNEQFF
once | TRBJ2-3 | NA | TRBV6-1 | TGTGCCAGCAGTGTCCAGCTTTCTAGCACAGATACGCAGTATTTT | CASSVQLSSTDTQYF
NA | TRBJ1-2 | TRBD1 | TRBV7-8 | TGTGCCAGCAGCTCCTTAGGAGTTCAGGGGGCGTATGGCTACACCTTC | CASSSLGVQGAYGYTF
NA | TRBJ2-3 | TRBD2 | TRBV7-8 | TGTGCCAGCAGCACAGGGGGACTAGCGGGAGGCGTTATGACAGATACGCAGTATTTT | CASSTGGLAGGVMTDTQYF
NA | TRBJ2-1 | NA | TRBV30 | TGTGCCTGGAGTTGGACTACCCAGGATGAGCAGTTCTTC | CAWSWTTQDEQFF
NA | TRBJ2-1 | TRBD2 | TRBV7-2 | TGTGCCAGCAGCACACGGACTAGCGAGGTGAATGAGCAGTTCTTC | CASSTRTSEVNEQFF
NA | TRBJ2-7 | TRBD2 | TRBV10-3 | TGTGCCATCAGTGAACTAGCGGAATCCTACGAGCAGTACTTC | CAISELAESYEQYF
once | TRBJ2-7 | NA | TRBV7-2 | TGTGCCAGCGGTGACTGGGCCAGCTCCTACGAGCAGTACTTC | CASGDWASSYEQYF
NA | TRBJ2-7 | TRBD2 | TRBV7-2 | TGTGCCAGCAGCGAAAATGCCTTAGCGGGAGGCTCCTACGAGCAGTACTTC | CASSENALAGGSYEQYF
NA | TRBJ2-1 | TRBD2 | TRBV28 | TGTGCCAGCAGCCCGGTGATAGCGGGACCCTACAATGAGCAGTTCTTC | CASSPVIAGPYNEQFF
once | TRBJ1-3 | NA | TRBV10-1 | TGCGCCAGCAGTGAGGGGGAATCTGGAAACACCATATATTTT | CASSEGESGNTIYF
once | TRBJ2-7 | NA | TRBV18 | TGTGCCAGCTCCCAGGGGACTTCCCGCTACGAGCAGTACTTC | CASSQGTSRYEQYF
NA | TRBJ2-1 | NA | TRBV19 | TGTGCCAGTAGTATATTATTGGGCAATGAGCAGTTCTTC | CASSILLGNEQFF
NA | TRBJ1-1 | NA | TRBV28 | TGTGCCAGCAGTTTTATGGATTCGAGGACTGAAGCTTTCTTT | CASSFMDSRTEAFF
few | TRBJ2-2 | NA | TRBV2 | TGTGCCAGCAGTGTGGAAGGGAACACCGGGGAGCTGTTTTTT | CASSVEGNTGELFF
NA | TRBJ1-5 | NA | TRBV29-1 | TGCAGCGTTCGCAGTGCGGGTAATCAGCCCCAGCATTTT | CSVRSAGNQPQHF
NA | TRBJ1-2 | NA | TRBV5-6 | TGTGCCAGCAGCTTGTCAGGCCATCTTAACTATGGCTACACCTTC | CASSLSGHLNYGYTF
NA | TRBJ2-7 | TRBD2 | TRBV2 | TGTGCCAGCAGTGACGATCTAGCGGGACCCAACGAGCAGTACTTC | CASSDDLAGPNEQYF
NA | TRBJ1-5 | TRBD1 | TRBV9 | TGTGCCAGCAGCGTGGGAGACAGGGCCTATCAGCCCCAGCATTTT | CASSVGDRAYQPQHF
NA | TRBJ2-1 | TRBD2 | TRBV29-1 | TGCAGCGTAATGACTAGCGGGATCGGGAACAATGAGCAGTTCTTC | CSVMTSGIGNNEQFF
NA | TRBJ1-5 | TRBD1 | TRBV7-2 | TGTGCCAGCAGCTTATGGGGAACAGGGGCCTTTCAGCCCCAGCATTTT | CASSLWGTGAFQPQHF
once | TRBJ2-5 | NA | TRBV30 | TGTGCCTGGAGTGGGGCCGGGGACAATCAAGAGACCCAGTACTTC | CAWSGAGDNQETQYF
NA | TRBJ1-1 | NA | TRBV6-5 | TGTGCCAGCAGTTTCAGCACGAACACTGAAGCTTTCTTT | CASSFSTNTEAFF
NA | TRBJ2-7 | NA | TRBV5-1 | TGCGCCAGCAGCCCACAGACAGGCTACGAGCAGTACTTC | CASSPQTGYEQYF
NA | TRBJ2-3 | NA | TRBV7-2 | TGTGCCAGCAGCTTAGTGGCAGATACGCAGTATTTT | CASSLVADTQYF
NA | TRBJ2-1 | NA | TRBV19 | TGTGCCAGTAGTGGGGAGAGGGCCTACAATGAGCAGTTCTTC | CASSGERAYNEQFF
few | TRBJ1-1 | TRBD1 | TRBV6-1 | TGTGCCAGCAGTCCGACAGGGGGACCTGAAGCTTTCTTT | CASSPTGGPEAFF
NA | TRBJ2-1 | NA | TRBV11-3 | TGTGCCAGCAGCTTCTTTCCGGCGGGACCCAATGAGCAGTTCTTC | CASSFFPAGPNEQFF
NA | TRBJ2-7 | NA | TRBV6-1 | TGTGCCAGCAGTTTTAGCGGCGCCTACGAGCAGTACTTC | CASSFSGAYEQYF
NA | TRBJ2-5 | NA | TRBV11-2 | TGTGCCAGCAGCTTTGGGCAAGAGACCCAGTACTTC | CASSFGQETQYF
NA | TRBJ2-7 | NA | TRBV18 | TGTGCCAGCTCACCACCTCGTCTGGCTGCCGAGCAGTACTTC | CASSPPRLAAEQYF
NA | TRBJ2-3 | TRBD1 | TRBV6-5 | TGTGCCAGCAGCAAGGGGGACAGGGGTGTTACGCAGTATTTT | CASSKGDRGVTQYF
NA | TRBJ2-1 | TRBD2 | TRBV6-5 | TGTGCCAGCAGTTACTTCGGGACTAGCGGGAGTAATGAGCAGTTCTTC | CASSYFGTSGSNEQFF
NA | TRBJ2-2 | NA | TRBV5-4 | TGTGCCAGCAGCTTGGAAGCGAACACCGGGGAGCTGTTTTTT | CASSLEANTGELFF
NA | TRBJ2-5 | NA | TRBV11-2 | TGTGCCAGCAGCCTCATGTACCAAGAGACCCAGTACTTC | CASSLMYQETQYF
NA | TRBJ2-7 | TRBD1 | TRBV28 | TGTGCCAGCAGTTCCGGAGGGCAGGGGGCTACCGAGCAGTACTTC | CASSSGGQGATEQYF
NA | TRBJ2-1 | TRBD2 | TRBV28 | TGTGCCAGCAGCCAAACTAGCGGGAGTGTCAATGAGCAGTTCTTC | CASSQTSGSVNEQFF